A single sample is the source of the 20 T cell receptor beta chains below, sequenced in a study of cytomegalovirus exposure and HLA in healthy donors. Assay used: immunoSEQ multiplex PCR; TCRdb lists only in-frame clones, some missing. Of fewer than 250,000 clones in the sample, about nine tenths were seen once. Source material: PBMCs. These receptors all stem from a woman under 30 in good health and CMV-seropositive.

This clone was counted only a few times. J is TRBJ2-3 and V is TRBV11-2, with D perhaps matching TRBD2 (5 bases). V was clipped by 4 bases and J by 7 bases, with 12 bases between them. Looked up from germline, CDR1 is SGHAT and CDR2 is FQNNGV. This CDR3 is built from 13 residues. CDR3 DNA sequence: TGTGCCAGCAGCTCAATTCGGGGAAATACGCAGTATTTT. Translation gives CASSSIRGNTQYF.

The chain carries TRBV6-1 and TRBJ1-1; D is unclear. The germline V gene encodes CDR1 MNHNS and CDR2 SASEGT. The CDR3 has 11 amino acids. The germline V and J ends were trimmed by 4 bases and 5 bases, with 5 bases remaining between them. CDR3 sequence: CASSVKTEAFF. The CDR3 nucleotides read TGTGCCAGCAGTGTAAAAACTGAAGCTTTCTTT.

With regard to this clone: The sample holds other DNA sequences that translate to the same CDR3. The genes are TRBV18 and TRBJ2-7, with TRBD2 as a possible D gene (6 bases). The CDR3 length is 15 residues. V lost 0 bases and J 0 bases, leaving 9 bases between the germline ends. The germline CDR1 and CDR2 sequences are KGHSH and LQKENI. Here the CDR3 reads CASSPPAGSSYEQYF. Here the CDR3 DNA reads TGTGCCAGCTCACCACCCGCCGGGAGCTCCTACGAGCAGTACTTC.

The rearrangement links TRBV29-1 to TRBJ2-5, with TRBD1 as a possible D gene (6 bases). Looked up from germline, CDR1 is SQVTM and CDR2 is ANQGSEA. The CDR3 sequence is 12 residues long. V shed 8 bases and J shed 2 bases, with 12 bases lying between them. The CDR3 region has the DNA TGCAGCCCCCGGACAGCTCAAGAGACCCAGTACTTC. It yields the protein CSPRTAQETQYF.

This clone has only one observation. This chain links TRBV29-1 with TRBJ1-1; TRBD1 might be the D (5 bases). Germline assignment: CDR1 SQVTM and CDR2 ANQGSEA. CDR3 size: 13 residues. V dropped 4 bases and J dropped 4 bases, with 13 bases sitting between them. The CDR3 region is CSVAVGGGTEAFF. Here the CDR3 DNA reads TGCAGCGTTGCGGTCGGGGGGGGCACTGAAGCTTTCTTT.

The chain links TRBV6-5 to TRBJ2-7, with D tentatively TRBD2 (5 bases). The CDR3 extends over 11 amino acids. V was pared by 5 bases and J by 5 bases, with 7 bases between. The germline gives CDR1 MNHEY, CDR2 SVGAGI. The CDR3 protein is CASSTGNEQYF. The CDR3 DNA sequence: TGTGCCAGCAGTACGGGAAACGAGCAGTACTTC.

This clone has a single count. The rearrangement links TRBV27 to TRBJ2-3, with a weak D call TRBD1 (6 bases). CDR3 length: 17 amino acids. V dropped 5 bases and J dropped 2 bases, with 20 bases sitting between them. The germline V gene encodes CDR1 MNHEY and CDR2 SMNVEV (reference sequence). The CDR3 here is CASSPTTGPPYTDTQYF. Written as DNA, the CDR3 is TGTGCCAGCAGTCCGACTACAGGGCCCCCATACACAGATACGCAGTATTTT.

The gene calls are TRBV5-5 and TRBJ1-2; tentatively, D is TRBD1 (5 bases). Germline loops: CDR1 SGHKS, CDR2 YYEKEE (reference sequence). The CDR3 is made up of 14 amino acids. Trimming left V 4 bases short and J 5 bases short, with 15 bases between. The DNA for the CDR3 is TGTGCCAGCAGCATTAGCGGGACGGCATATGGCTACACCTTC. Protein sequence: CASSISGTAYGYTF.

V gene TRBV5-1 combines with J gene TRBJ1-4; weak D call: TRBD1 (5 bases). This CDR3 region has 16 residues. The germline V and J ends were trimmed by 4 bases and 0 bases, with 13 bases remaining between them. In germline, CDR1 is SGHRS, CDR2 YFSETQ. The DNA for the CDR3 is TGCGCCAGCAGCATCCCCCTAGGGGCAACTAATGAAAAACTGTTTTTT. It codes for CASSIPLGATNEKLFF.

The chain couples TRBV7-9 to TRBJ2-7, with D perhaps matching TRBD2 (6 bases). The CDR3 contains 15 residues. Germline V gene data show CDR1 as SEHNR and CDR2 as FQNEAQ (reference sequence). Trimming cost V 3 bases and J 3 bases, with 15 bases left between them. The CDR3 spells CASSFLGGKGYEQYF. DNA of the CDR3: TGTGCCAGCAGCTTTCTTGGGGGGAAAGGCTACGAGCAGTACTTC.

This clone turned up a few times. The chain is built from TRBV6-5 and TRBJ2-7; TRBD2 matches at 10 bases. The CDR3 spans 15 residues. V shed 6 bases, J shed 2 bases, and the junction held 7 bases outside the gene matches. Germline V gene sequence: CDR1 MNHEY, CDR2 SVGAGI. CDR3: CASSRGLAEAYEQYF. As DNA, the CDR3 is TGTGCCAGCAGCCGTGGACTAGCGGAAGCCTACGAGCAGTACTTC.

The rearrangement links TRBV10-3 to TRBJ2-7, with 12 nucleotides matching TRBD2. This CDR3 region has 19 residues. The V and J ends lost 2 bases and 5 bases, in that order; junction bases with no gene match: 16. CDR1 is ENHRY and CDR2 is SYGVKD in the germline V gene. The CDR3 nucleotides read TGTGCCATCAGTGAGATGAACAGACTAGCGGGAGAGTCTGCCGACGAGCAGTACTTC. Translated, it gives CAISEMNRLAGESADEQYF.

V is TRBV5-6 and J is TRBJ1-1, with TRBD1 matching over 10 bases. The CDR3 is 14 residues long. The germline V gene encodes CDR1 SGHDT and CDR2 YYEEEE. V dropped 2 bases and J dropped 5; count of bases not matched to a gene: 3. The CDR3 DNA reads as TGTGCCAGCAGCTTAGGACAGGGGGGGACTGAAGCTTTCTTT. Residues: CASSLGQGGTEAFF.

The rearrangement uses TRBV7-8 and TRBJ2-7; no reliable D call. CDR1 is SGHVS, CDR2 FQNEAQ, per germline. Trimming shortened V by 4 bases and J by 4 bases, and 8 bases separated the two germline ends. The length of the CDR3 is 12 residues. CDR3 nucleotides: TGTGCCAGCAGCTCCTCAGTGTACGAGCAGTACTTC. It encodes CASSSSVYEQYF.

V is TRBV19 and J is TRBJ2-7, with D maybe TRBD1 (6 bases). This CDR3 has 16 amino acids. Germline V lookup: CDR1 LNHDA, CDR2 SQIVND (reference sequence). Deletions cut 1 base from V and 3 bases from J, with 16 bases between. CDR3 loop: CASSIGSAGAYYEQYF. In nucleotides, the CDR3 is TGTGCCAGTAGTATAGGATCTGCAGGGGCATACTACGAGCAGTACTTC.

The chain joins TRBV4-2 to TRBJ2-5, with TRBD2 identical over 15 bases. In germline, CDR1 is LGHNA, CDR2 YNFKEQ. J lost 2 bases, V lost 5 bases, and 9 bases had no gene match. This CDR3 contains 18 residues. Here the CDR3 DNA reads TGTGCCAGCAGCTACGGGACTAGCGGGAGGCGGAGGCAAGAGACCCAGTACTTC. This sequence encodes CASSYGTSGRRRQETQYF.

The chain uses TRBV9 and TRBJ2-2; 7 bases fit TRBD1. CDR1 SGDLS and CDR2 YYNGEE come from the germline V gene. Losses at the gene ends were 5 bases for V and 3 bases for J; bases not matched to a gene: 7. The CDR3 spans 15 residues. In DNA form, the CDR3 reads TGTGCCAGCAGAAACCGCCAGGGGGACACCGGGGAGCTGTTTTTT. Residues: CASRNRQGDTGELFF.

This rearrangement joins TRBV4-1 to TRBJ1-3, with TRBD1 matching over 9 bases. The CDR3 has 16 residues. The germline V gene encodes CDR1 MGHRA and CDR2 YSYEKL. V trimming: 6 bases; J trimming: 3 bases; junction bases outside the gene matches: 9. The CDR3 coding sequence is TGCGCCAGCAGGGGGATACAGGGGGCAGGTGGAAACACCATATATTTT. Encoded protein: CASRGIQGAGGNTIYF.

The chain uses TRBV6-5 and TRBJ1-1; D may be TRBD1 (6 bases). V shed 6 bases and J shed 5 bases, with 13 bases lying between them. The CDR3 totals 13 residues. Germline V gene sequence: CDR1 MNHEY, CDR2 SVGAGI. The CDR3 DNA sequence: TGTGCCAGCAGCCAGGACACAGGGACTGAAGCTTTCTTT. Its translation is CASSQDTGTEAFF.

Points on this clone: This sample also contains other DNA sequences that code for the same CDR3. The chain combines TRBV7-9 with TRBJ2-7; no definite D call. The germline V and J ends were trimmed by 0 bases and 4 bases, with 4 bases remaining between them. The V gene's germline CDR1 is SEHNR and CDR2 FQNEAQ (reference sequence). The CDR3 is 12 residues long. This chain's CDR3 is CASSLARYEQYF. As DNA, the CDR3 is TGTGCCAGCAGCTTAGCCAGATACGAGCAGTACTTC.